The 22 T cell receptor beta chains listed next were all sequenced from one sample in a study of blood T cells in healthy people across ages. With a J-beta primer mix and a sample-barcoded 5' primer, a second PCR ran roughly 6 to 11 cycles. In TCRdb, the 5' RACE reads were re-called with MiXCR into one record per CDR3 protein. The sample has 650,000 to 1,000,000 distinct CDR3 sequences; under 40% are singletons. Sequencing was carried out using blood. The receptors here all came from a man between 18 and 35 years old in good health.

V is TRBV6-2 or TRBV6-3 and J is TRBJ2-7, with 8 bases identical to TRBD1. The CDR3 totals 15 residues. Germline-derived CDR1 and CDR2 are MNHEY and SVGEGT. The trim removed 6 bases at V and 3 bases at J, leaving 10 bases unmatched. The chain's CDR3 is CASRHSGQEIYEQYF. The CDR3 DNA reads as TGTGCCAGCAGACATTCGGGACAGGAGATCTACGAGCAGTACTTC.

This clonotype appeared once. J is TRBJ2-5 and V is TRBV12-3 or TRBV12-4; D is unclear. This CDR3 has 13 residues. The germline V and J ends were trimmed by 4 bases and 12 bases, with 18 bases remaining between them. The DNA of the CDR3 is TGTGCCAGCAGTTCACGACCAGACTTTGGCGAGTACTTC. This gives the protein CASSSRPDFGEYF.

CDR3 coding DNA: TGTGCCAGCGAGTCAGGTGCCCGTGTAGCAGATACGCAGTATTTT. Protein sequence: CASESGARVADTQYF. The chain is built from TRBV7-9 and TRBJ2-3, with D hard to call. There are 15 residues in the CDR3. V gave up 8 bases and J gave up 4 bases, with 19 bases separating them. Germline V gene lookup returns CDR1 SEHNR and CDR2 FQNEAQ (reference sequence).

The genes are TRBV20-1 and TRBJ2-1; D may be TRBD1 (6 bases). CDR3 length: 14 amino acids. Germline-derived CDR1 and CDR2 are DFQATT and SNEGSKA (reference sequence). Trimming stripped 8 bases from V and 6 bases from J, with 20 bases between. The CDR3 coding sequence is TGCAGTCCCACAGGGTTAGGGGCCTCCAATGAGCAGTTCTTC. Translating gives CSPTGLGASNEQFF.

This chain uses TRBV20-1 with TRBJ2-4, with 7 nucleotides matching TRBD1. Unmatched junction bases numbered 12, after V lost 0 bases and J lost 13 bases. From germline, CDR1 is DFQATT and CDR2 SNEGSKA (reference sequence). The CDR3 covers 14 residues. The CDR3 nucleotides read TGCAGTGCTAGAGAGGGACAGAACCTTTGGGAGCAGTACTTC. Translation gives CSAREGQNLWEQYF.

This clonotype occurred a few times. The chain has TRBV27 and TRBJ2-6; no clear D. V lost 5 bases to trimming and J lost 0 bases, with 11 bases between them. Germline loops: CDR1 MNHEY, CDR2 SMNVEV (reference sequence). The CDR3 contains 16 residues. CDR3 sequence reads: CASSPRRISGANVLTF. CDR3 nucleotides: TGTGCCAGCAGTCCTCGACGAATCTCTGGGGCCAACGTCCTGACTTTC.

V and J are TRBV6-2 or TRBV6-3 and TRBJ2-1, with D possibly matching TRBD1 (6 bases). The V gene's germline CDR1 is MNHEY and CDR2 SVGEGT. V lost 6 bases to trimming and J lost 2 bases, with 14 bases between them. There are 15 residues in the CDR3. CDR3 DNA: TGTGCCAGCAGGAACAGGGTTCGGACCTACAATGAGCAGTTCTTC. Protein product: CASRNRVRTYNEQFF.

The chain uses TRBV6-5 and TRBJ2-7, with 7 positions matching TRBD1. The CDR3 covers 13 residues. Germline V gene sequence: CDR1 MNHEY, CDR2 SVGAGI. Trimming took 5 bases from V and 6 from J; bases not matched to a gene: 7. The DNA for the CDR3 is TGTGCCAGCAGTAGGGACAGCTCAACCGAGCAGTACTTC. Protein product: CASSRDSSTEQYF.

This clonotype appeared a few times. The chain carries TRBV11-2 and TRBJ1-5; D gene unclear. The CDR3 runs to 15 residues. From germline, CDR1 is SGHAT and CDR2 FQNNGV. Trimming took 3 bases from V and 4 from J, leaving 13 bases between them. CDR3 nucleotide sequence: TGTGCCAGCAGCTTGGGGAAAGACTGGAATCAGCCCCAGCATTTT. The encoded protein is CASSLGKDWNQPQHF.

This chain links TRBV7-3 with TRBJ1-1; D unclear. The germline CDR1 and CDR2 sequences are SGHTA and FQGTGA. The ends were cut back, 3 bases at V and 0 bases at J, with 17 bases in the middle. The CDR3 is made up of 17 amino acids. CDR3 region: CASSFNSGVGMNTEAFF. CDR3 nucleotide sequence: TGTGCCAGCAGCTTTAATTCAGGCGTCGGTATGAACACTGAAGCTTTCTTT. Full variable domain (outside the CDR3, taken from reference TRBV7-3 and TRBJ1-1): GAGVSQTPSNKVTEKGKYVELRCDPISGHTALYWYRQSLGQGPEFLIYFQGTGAADDSGLPNDRFFAVRPEGSVSTLKIQRTERGDSAVYLCASSFNSGVGMNTEAFFGQGTRLTVV.

As to this clonotype: One base away lies a much larger clone, so this may be a sequencing read error. V gene TRBV29-1 combines with J gene TRBJ2-7; 10 bases align to TRBD1. The CDR3 consists of 15 residues. CDR1 is SQVTM, CDR2 ANQGSEA, per germline. CDR3 sequence reads: CRVGLRTGGLDEQYF. CDR3 sequence (DNA): TGCAGGGTTGGTCTCAGGACAGGGGGTCTTGACGAGCAGTACTTC.

There are a few counts of this clonotype. CDR3 protein: CSAHPDPYGYTF. CDR3 in DNA: TGCAGTGCCCACCCAGACCCCTATGGCTACACCTTC. J is TRBJ1-2 and V is TRBV20-1; D is uncertain. V was cut by 6 bases and J by 4 bases, with 12 bases left in between. The germline V gene encodes CDR1 DFQATT and CDR2 SNEGSKA (reference sequence). This CDR3 contains 12 residues.

Written as DNA, the CDR3 is TGCAGCGTTGGGACAGGGTACAATGAGCAGTACTTC. It codes for CSVGTGYNEQYF. V usage is TRBV29-1 and J usage is TRBJ2-1, with 8 bases lining up with TRBD1. The J call may be faulty, since TRBJ2-7 better matches the DNA end. The V gene's germline CDR1 is SQVTM and CDR2 ANQGSEA. This CDR3 spans 12 amino acids.

As DNA, the CDR3 is TGTGCCAGCAGTCGACAGGATATGGCCGGGGAGCTGTTTTTT. Residues: CASSRQDMAGELFF. This chain links TRBV12-3 or TRBV12-4 with TRBJ2-2, with TRBD1 as a possible D gene (6 bases). V lost 5 bases and J 6 bases, leaving 13 bases between the germline ends. The CDR3 runs to 14 residues.

This clonotype was seen a few times. This chain links TRBV7-6 with TRBJ2-1; D remains unclear. Germline lookup yields CDR1 SGHVS and CDR2 FNYEAQ. The CDR3 totals 16 residues. With 5 bases removed from V and 2 bases from J, the gap between germline ends came to 16 bases. This chain's CDR3 is CASSRLDGSPYNEQFF. Here the CDR3 DNA reads TGTGCCAGCAGCAGGTTGGACGGGTCCCCCTACAATGAGCAGTTCTTC.

This chain connects TRBV5-6 to TRBJ1-5, with D possibly TRBD1 on 5 matching bases. Germline CDR1 is SGHDT and CDR2 is YYEEEE. V was clipped by 4 bases and J by 0 bases, with 17 bases between them. The CDR3 is 17 residues long. The CDR3 spells CASSPGAGINSNQPQHF. CDR3 sequence (DNA): TGTGCCAGCAGCCCCGGGGCGGGAATTAATAGCAATCAGCCCCAGCATTTT. The full variable domain, with the rest looked up from reference TRBV5-6 and TRBJ1-5, is DAGVTQSPTHLIKTRGQQVTLRCSPKSGHDTVSWYQQALGQGPQFIFQYYEEEERQRGNFPDRFSGHQFPNYSSELNVNALLLGDSALYLCASSPGAGINSNQPQHFGDGTRLSIL.

A few counts support this clonotype. V and J are TRBV24-1 and TRBJ1-1; 10 bases map to TRBD1. The trim removed 2 bases at V and 5 bases at J, leaving 7 bases unmatched. The germline V gene encodes CDR1 KGHDR and CDR2 SFDVKD. This CDR3 comprises 16 residues. The CDR3 nucleotides read TGTGCCACCAGTGATTATAGGACAGGGGGACGGACTGAAGCTTTCTTT. Its protein product is CATSDYRTGGRTEAFF.

This clonotype was recorded many times. The chain couples TRBV7-2 to TRBJ2-3; the D is unclear. The germline V gene encodes CDR1 SGHTA and CDR2 FQGNSA. V was clipped by 5 bases and J by 3 bases, with 6 bases between them. This CDR3 is 12 amino acids long. Written as DNA, the CDR3 is TGTGCCAGCAGCGGGGAAACAGATACGCAGTATTTT. Protein product: CASSGETDTQYF.

This chain joins TRBV27 and TRBJ2-3; 7 bases align to TRBD1. V dropped 5 bases and J dropped 6; count of bases not matched to a gene: 17. The CDR3 consists of 17 residues. Germline-derived CDR1 and CDR2 are MNHEY and SMNVEV (reference sequence). CDR3 protein: CASSRIGSGQWVDTQYF. CDR3 sequence (DNA): TGTGCCAGCAGTCGAATAGGGTCGGGACAGTGGGTTGATACGCAGTATTTT.

V usage is TRBV2 and J usage is TRBJ2-7; 9 nucleotides line up with TRBD2. V shed 5 bases and J 7 bases; nucleotides not matched to a gene: 12. The CDR3 totals 15 residues. The germline CDR1 and CDR2 sequences are SNHLY and FYNNEI. The CDR3 sequence: CASSRSSGGQEEQYF. CDR3 DNA: TGTGCCAGCAGTCGAAGTAGCGGGGGACAAGAGGAGCAGTACTTC.

The V call is TRBV11-2, the J call TRBJ1-2; a possible D gene is TRBD1 (5 bases). With 3 bases removed from V and 8 bases from J, the gap between germline ends came to 13 bases. The germline CDR1 and CDR2 sequences are SGHAT and FQNNGV. The CDR3 runs 13 residues. CDR3 sequence reads: CASSFDTGAGYTF. CDR3 coding DNA: TGTGCCAGCAGCTTCGATACAGGTGCGGGCTACACCTTC.

This clonotype was observed a handful of times. This chain connects TRBV5-1 to TRBJ1-1; D is possibly TRBD1 (6 bases). There are 15 residues in the CDR3. Germline V gene sequence: CDR1 SGHRS, CDR2 YFSETQ. Trimming left V 0 bases short and J 1 base short, with 10 bases between. The DNA of the CDR3 is TGCGCCAGCAGCTTGGAATCGGGACAGAACACTGAAGCTTTCTTT. Translated, it gives CASSLESGQNTEAFF.